These 12 T cell receptor gamma chains came from one sample sequenced in a study of human gamma delta and Vdelta1 T cells. TCRdb re-called clones from the PCR reads via CATT. The sample consists of about 3,900 gamma-chain clones, around 17% of them appearing once. The antigens of these receptors remain unknown. The sequenced material came from Vdelta1 gamma-delta T cells from blood grown in culture (DOT cells). The receptor set was obtained from a human donor in good health.

This clone was observed a few times. The chain combines TRGV2 with TRGJ1 or TRGJ2. The J segment lost 1 base and the V segment lost 1 base, leaving 4 bases of the junction unmatched. This CDR3 comprises 14 residues. Germline loops: CDR1 EGSNGY, CDR2 YDSYNSKV. Here the CDR3 DNA reads TGTGCCACCTGGGACGGTCTTAATTATTATAAGAAACTCTTT. Translated: CATWDGLNYYKKLF.

This clone was observed a handful of times. The chain is built from TRGV8 and TRGJ1 or TRGJ2. CDR1 is VENAVY and CDR2 is YDSYNSRV in the germline V gene. The CDR3 sequence is 10 residues long. V shed 4 bases and J 8 bases; nucleotides not matched to a gene: 2. The CDR3 nucleotides read TGTGCCACCTGGGAAAATAAGAAACTCTTT. Translating gives CATWENKKLF.

As for this clone: Other DNA variants within this sample encode the same CDR3. This chain connects TRGV3 to TRGJ1 or TRGJ2. V lost 0 bases, J lost 5 bases, and 4 bases stayed unmatched. The CDR3 has 13 amino acids. Germline V gene lookup returns CDR1 VTNTFY and CDR2 YDVSTARD (reference sequence). CDR3 amino acids: CATWDRPDYKKLF. CDR3 bases: TGTGCCACCTGGGACAGGCCGGATTATAAGAAACTCTTT.

The chain is built from TRGV5 and TRGJ1 or TRGJ2. The CDR3 runs 15 residues. With V trimmed by 12 bases and J by 5 bases, 22 bases remained unmatched. Germline V gene lookup returns CDR1 VINAFY and CDR2 YDVSNSKD. CDR3 in DNA: TGTGCCTTGTGGGAGGCAAAGGATTATCATTATAAGAAACTCTTT. It translates to CALWEAKDYHYKKLF.

By frequency in the sample, this clone is medium-sized (0.01 to 0.1%). The sample carries other DNA sequences with the same CDR3. The V call is TRGV10, the J call TRGJP1. TRGV10 is filed as an ORF, its function uncertain. V trimming: 8 bases; J trimming: 0 bases; junction bases outside the gene matches: 4. This CDR3 region has 14 residues. The CDR3 DNA is TGTGCTGCGTGGGATTATACCACTGGTTGGTTCAAGATATTT. Protein sequence: CAAWDYTTGWFKIF.

A few counts support this clone. This may come from a read error, since a much larger clone is one base off. This sample also contains other DNA sequences that code for the same CDR3. The rearrangement uses TRGV9 and TRGJ1 or TRGJ2. In germline, CDR1 is GITISATS, CDR2 ISYDGTV (reference sequence). The J segment lost 4 bases and the V segment lost 4 bases, leaving 19 bases of the junction unmatched. CDR3 length: 17 residues. CDR3 protein: CALWEVSSNHPYYKKLF. As DNA, the CDR3 is TGTGCCTTGTGGGAAGTGAGCTCGAACCATCCCTATTATAAGAAACTCTTT.

This chain links TRGV5 with TRGJ1 or TRGJ2. The CDR3 totals 12 residues. The V gene's germline CDR1 is VINAFY and CDR2 YDVSNSKD. The V gene end was trimmed by 3 bases and the J gene end by 6 bases; junction bases not matched to a gene: 5. CDR3 sequence reads: CATWDASYKKLF. The CDR3 DNA reads TGTGCCACCTGGGACGCTTCTTATAAGAAACTCTTT.

V is TRGV8 and J is TRGJP2. V shed 6 bases and J 6 bases; nucleotides not matched to a gene: 10. The CDR3 has 14 residues. CDR1 is VENAVY, CDR2 YDSYNSRV, per germline. The DNA of the CDR3 is TGTGCCACCTGGTCCCCCCGTGGTGATTGGATCAAGACGTTT. It translates to CATWSPRGDWIKTF.

This clone was found a few times. The V call is TRGV8, the J call TRGJP1. V lost 6 bases, J lost 0 bases, and 1 base stayed unmatched. The CDR3 covers 13 residues. The V gene's germline CDR1 is VENAVY and CDR2 YDSYNSRV. CDR3 nucleotide sequence: TGTGCCACCTGGTATACCACTGGTTGGTTCAAGATATTT. This codes for CATWYTTGWFKIF.

The chain has TRGV8 and TRGJ1 or TRGJ2. Germline V lookup: CDR1 VENAVY, CDR2 YDSYNSRV. The junction had 4 bases not matched to a gene; V was cut back by 2 bases and J by 3 bases. This CDR3 is built from 13 residues. The CDR3: CATWDTVYYKKLF. As DNA, the CDR3 is TGTGCCACCTGGGATACCGTTTATTATAAGAAACTCTTT.

This clone rates as large. Other DNA sequences in the same sample also yield this CDR3. This sequence joins TRGV2 and TRGJ1 or TRGJ2. In germline, CDR1 is EGSNGY, CDR2 YDSYNSKV. The V and J ends lost 1 base and 4 bases, in that order; junction bases with no gene match: 4. This CDR3 spans 13 amino acids. CDR3 sequence (DNA): TGTGCCACCTGGGACGGCCTGTATTATAAGAAACTCTTT. Translating it yields CATWDGLYYKKLF.

The V and J genes are TRGV9 and TRGJP2. CDR1 GITISATS and CDR2 ISYDGTV come from the germline V gene (reference sequence). The CDR3 totals 11 residues. Unmatched junction bases numbered 2, after V lost 5 bases and J lost 8 bases. The CDR3 reads CALWGDWIKTF. DNA of the CDR3: TGTGCCTTGTGGGGAGATTGGATCAAGACGTTT.